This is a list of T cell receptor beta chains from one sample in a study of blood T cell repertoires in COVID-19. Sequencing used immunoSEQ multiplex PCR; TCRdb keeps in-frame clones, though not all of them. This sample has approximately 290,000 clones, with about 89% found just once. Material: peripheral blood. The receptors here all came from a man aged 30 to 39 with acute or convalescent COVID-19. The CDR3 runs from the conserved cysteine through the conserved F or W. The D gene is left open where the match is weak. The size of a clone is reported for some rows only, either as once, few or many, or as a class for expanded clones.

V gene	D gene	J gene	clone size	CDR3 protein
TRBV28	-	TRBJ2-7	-	CASSLAREQYF
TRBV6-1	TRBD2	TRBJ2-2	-	CASSESGLAGGIGELFF
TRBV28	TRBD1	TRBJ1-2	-	CASSSRTGANYGYTF
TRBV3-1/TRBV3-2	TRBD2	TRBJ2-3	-	CASSQTPSGASTDTQYF
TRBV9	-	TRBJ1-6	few	CASSVVSGNSPLHF
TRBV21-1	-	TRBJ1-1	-	CASSTRGADTEAFF
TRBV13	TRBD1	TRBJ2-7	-	CASSKGAAPHEQYF
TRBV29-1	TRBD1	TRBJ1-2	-	CSARQGTNYGYTF
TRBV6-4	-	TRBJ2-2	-	CASSRGTGELFF
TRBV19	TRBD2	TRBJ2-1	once	CASTSHRGLAGGQFF
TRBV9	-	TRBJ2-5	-	CASSVSGTEGKTQYF
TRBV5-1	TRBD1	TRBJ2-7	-	CASSLAVTGGPYEQYF
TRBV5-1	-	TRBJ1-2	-	CASAEADFNYGYTF
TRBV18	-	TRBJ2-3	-	CASSSGARTDTQYF
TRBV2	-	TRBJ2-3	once	CASIVLSRESTDTQYF
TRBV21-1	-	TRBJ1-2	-	CASSKAAGTYTGTSRGYTF
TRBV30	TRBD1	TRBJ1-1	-	CAWRGQGPSEAFF
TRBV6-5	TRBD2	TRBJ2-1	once	CATHKPGLAGDLFF
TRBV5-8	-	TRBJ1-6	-	CASMGGQAYNSPLHF
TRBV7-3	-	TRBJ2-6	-	CASSFRRAGANVLTF
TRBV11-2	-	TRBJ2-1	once	CASSPRRGPVAGWGNEQFF
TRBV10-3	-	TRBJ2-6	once	CAISGAAVSGANVLTF
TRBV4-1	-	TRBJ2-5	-	CASSHLQETQYF
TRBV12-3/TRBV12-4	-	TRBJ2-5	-	CASSFGYGVQYF
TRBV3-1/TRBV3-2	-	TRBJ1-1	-	CASSQRGANTEAFF
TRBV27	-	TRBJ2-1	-	CASRVETRDNEQFF
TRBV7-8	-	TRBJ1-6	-	CASSFSPGGPLHF
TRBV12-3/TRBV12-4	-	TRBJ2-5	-	CASSRDRETQYF
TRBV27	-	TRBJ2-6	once	CASSLTRVGANVLTF
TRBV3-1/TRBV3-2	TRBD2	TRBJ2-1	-	CASSSGLALNEQFF
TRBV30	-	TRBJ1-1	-	CAWSTEAGPGAFF
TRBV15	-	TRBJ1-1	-	CATSRDGASTEAFF
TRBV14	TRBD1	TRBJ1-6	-	CASSQGPGTGASPLHF
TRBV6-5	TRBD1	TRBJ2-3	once	CASRQTRGDTQYF
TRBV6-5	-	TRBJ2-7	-	CASSGNGGGYEQYF
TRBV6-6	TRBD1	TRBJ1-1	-	CASSFGDRVTTEAFF
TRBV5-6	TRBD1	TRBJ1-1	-	CASSLKDRGSRAEAFF
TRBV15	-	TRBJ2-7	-	CATSRDWLEQYF
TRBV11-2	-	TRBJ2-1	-	CASSLFDRSNEQFF
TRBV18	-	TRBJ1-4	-	CASSPPGSEKLFF
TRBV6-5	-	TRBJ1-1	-	CASIPSGGNTEAFF
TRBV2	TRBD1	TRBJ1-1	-	CASSSTAGTGNTEAFF
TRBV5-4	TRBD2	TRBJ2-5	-	CASSFNPTSGTIQETQYF
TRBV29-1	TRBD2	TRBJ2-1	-	CSSRLAGGEQFF